This T cell receptor (beta chain) was observed in a study of blood T cell repertoires in COVID-19. Germline trimming cut 0 bases from V and 4 bases from J; bases unmatched to any gene: 5. CDR3 length: 15 residues. CDR1 is SGDLS and CDR2 is YYNGEE in the germline V gene. Sequenced by immunoSEQ multiplex PCR; TCRdb stores in-frame clones only, minus some. There are fewer than 500,000 clones in the sample; 87% occur only once, and over 1.5% lies in the top ten. Sequenced sample: PBMCs or T cells enriched from blood (not recorded which). The chain links TRBV9 to TRBJ2-5, with 8 bases identical to TRBD2. This TCR derives from a woman aged 18-29 years with acute COVID-19. The CDR3 sequence: CASSVEDSGVETQYF. For the CDR3, the DNA is TGTGCCAGCAGCGTAGAGGATAGCGGGGTAGAGACCCAGTACTTC.